One and the same sample provided the 13 T cell receptor beta chains below, sequenced in a study of cytomegalovirus exposure and HLA in healthy donors. PCR used 60 Vbeta primers and 13 Jbeta primers. Here immunoSEQ multiplex PCR was the method, and the copy in TCRdb shows in-frame clones only, minus some. The sample totals about 130,000 clones. Sequenced material: PBMCs. The receptors here all came from a man aged 35 to 55 in good health and CMV-seronegative.

The gene calls are TRBV28 and TRBJ2-7; 8 bases agree with TRBD1. CDR3 length: 14 residues. V lost 8 bases, J lost 5 bases, and 11 bases stayed unmatched. The germline V gene has CDR1 MDHEN and CDR2 SYDVKM. The CDR3 coding sequence is TGTGCCAGCCATGCCGGACAGGGAAAGCACGAGCAGTACTTC. Encoded protein: CASHAGQGKHEQYF.

V is TRBV10-3 and J is TRBJ2-1, with D hard to call. CDR3 size: 14 residues. Germline V lookup: CDR1 ENHRY, CDR2 SYGVKD. V lost 2 bases and J 1 base, leaving 6 bases between the germline ends. As DNA, the CDR3 is TGTGCCATCAGTGAGACGGTTTCCTACAATGAGCAGTTCTTC. Protein product: CAISETVSYNEQFF.

The rearrangement links TRBV7-9 to TRBJ2-3; the match to TRBD2 covers 7 bases. J lost 2 bases, V lost 0 bases, and 2 bases had no gene match. The length of the CDR3 is 15 residues. Germline V CDR1 and CDR2: SEHNR, FQNEAQ (reference sequence). The CDR3 DNA follows: TGTGCCAGCAGCTTAGCTAGCGGGTACACAGATACGCAGTATTTT. Amino acids: CASSLASGYTDTQYF.

V is TRBV6-5 and J is TRBJ1-1, with unresolved D. This CDR3 has 13 residues. V shed 2 bases and J shed 0 bases, with 4 bases lying between them. CDR1 is MNHEY and CDR2 is SVGAGI in the germline V gene. CDR3 nucleotides: TGTGCCAGCAGTTACCAGGTGAACACTGAAGCTTTCTTT. This encodes CASSYQVNTEAFF.

V usage is TRBV2 and J usage is TRBJ2-3; a weak D match, TRBD1 (7 bases). The V gene's germline CDR1 is SNHLY and CDR2 FYNNEI. The CDR3 spans 16 residues. V was shortened by 4 bases and J by 2 bases, with 16 bases between the two germline ends. The DNA of the CDR3 is TGTGCCAGCAGTGCACCCAGGGGGGCCTCCACAGATACGCAGTATTTT. Protein sequence: CASSAPRGASTDTQYF.

The chain uses TRBV30 and TRBJ1-2; perhaps TRBD1 as D (5 bases). The CDR3 covers 16 residues. CDR1 is GTSNPN, CDR2 SVGIG, per germline (reference sequence). V was clipped by 3 bases and J by 4 bases, with 21 bases between them. CDR3: CAWRLKGDGGGYGYTF. Written as DNA, the CDR3 is TGTGCCTGGAGACTAAAAGGGGACGGGGGAGGCTATGGCTACACCTTC.

This chain joins TRBV11-3 and TRBJ2-2; D gene uncertain. CDR1 is SGHNT and CDR2 is YENEEA in the germline V gene. This CDR3 contains 14 residues. The V end lost 0 bases, the J end lost 7 bases, and 9 bases lay between the germline ends. DNA for the CDR3: TGTGCCAGCAGCTTAGATAAGACTGGCGGGGAGCTGTTTTTT. Protein: CASSLDKTGGELFF.

The chain couples TRBV30 to TRBJ2-5; TRBD1 aligns across 12 bases. The CDR3 is 15 residues long. Germline V gene sequence: CDR1 GTSNPN, CDR2 SVGIG (reference sequence). The junction had 7 bases not matched to a gene; V was cut back by 6 bases and J by 2 bases. In DNA form, the CDR3 reads TGTGCCTGTTCCCGGGACAGGGGGCCTCAAGAGACCCAGTACTTC. Protein product: CACSRDRGPQETQYF. The full variable domain, in which reference TRBV30 and TRBJ2-5 provide the parts outside the CDR3, is SQTIHQWPATLVQPVGSPLSLECTVEGTSNPNLYWYRQAAGRGLQLLFYSVGIGQISSEVPQNLSASRPQDRQFILSSKKLLLSDSGFYLCACSRDRGPQETQYFGPGTRLLVL.

This chain uses TRBV4-3 with TRBJ1-2; 9 nucleotides agree with TRBD1. The V gene end was trimmed by 0 bases and the J gene end by 7 bases; junction bases not matched to a gene: 12. Germline values: CDR1 LGHNA, CDR2 YSLEER. This CDR3 region has 17 residues. CDR3 nucleotides: TGCGCCAGCAGCCAAGATCCCTTTTCACAGGGGGCCGGTGGCTACACCTTC. This encodes CASSQDPFSQGAGGYTF.

The chain couples TRBV7-8 to TRBJ1-2; the D gene is possibly TRBD1 (6 bases). Trimming left V 5 bases short and J 5 bases short, with 15 bases between. Germline V gene sequence: CDR1 SGHVS, CDR2 FQNEAQ. The CDR3 extends over 14 amino acids. DNA for the CDR3: TGTGCCAGCAGCAACCAGGGGTCGGGGTATGGCTACACCTTC. Its protein product is CASSNQGSGYGYTF.

This sequence joins TRBV6-5 and TRBJ1-1; D may be TRBD1 (6 bases). The CDR3 extends over 15 amino acids. Trimming shortened V by 6 bases and J by 4 bases, and 18 bases separated the two germline ends. CDR1 MNHEY and CDR2 SVGAGI come from the germline V gene. The CDR3 DNA is TGTGCCAGCAGGCAAGGGACAAAACGGGGCACTGAAGCTTTCTTT. This translates into CASRQGTKRGTEAFF.

The rearrangement uses TRBV27 and TRBJ1-2; TRBD1 agrees at 9 bases. J gave up 2 bases and V 6 bases, and 4 bases lay outside the gene matches. This CDR3 spans 14 amino acids. Germline CDR1 reads MNHEY; CDR2 reads SMNVEV (reference sequence). CDR3 nucleotides: TGTGCCAGCAGCCCGACAGGGGGGAACTATGGCTACACCTTC. Amino acid sequence: CASSPTGGNYGYTF.

The chain couples TRBV6-5 to TRBJ1-1, with 10 bases aligning to TRBD1. The CDR3 runs to 14 residues. In germline, CDR1 is MNHEY, CDR2 SVGAGI. The V and J ends lost 6 bases and 3 bases, in that order; junction bases with no gene match: 4. Here the CDR3 reads CASRGQGVYTEAFF. The CDR3 bases are TGTGCCAGCAGAGGACAGGGGGTGTACACTGAAGCTTTCTTT.